This T cell receptor beta chain appears in the sequencing data of a study of cytomegalovirus exposure and HLA in healthy donors. Study-wide background: Findings of an earlier analysis included about 100 million unique TCR beta sequences from 200 million or so T cells.

Study-wide findings and caveats: The records held CMV serostatus as the only immune exposure information.

Use of 60 Vbeta and 13 Jbeta primers characterized the PCR. Libraries were prepared by immunoSEQ multiplex PCR; TCRdb keeps only in-frame clonotypes and omits some of them. This table holds about 140,000 clones, around 65% found once. Nominal health characterized the donors when sampled, though unrecorded immune exposures were likely. As concerns this clone: Its matching antigen is unknown.

Germline trimming cut 4 bases from V and 6 bases from J; bases unmatched to any gene: 1. The CDR3 sequence is 13 residues long. Germline CDR1 MNHEY, CDR2 SMNVEV (reference sequence). The sequence was collected from a male donor in good health and CMV-seronegative. Sequences were obtained from PBMCs. J is TRBJ2-1 and V is TRBV27; TRBD2 aligns across 9 bases. CDR3 residues: CASSSSGTNEQFF. The CDR3 DNA reads TGTGCCAGCAGTTCTAGCGGGACCAATGAGCAGTTCTTC.